The 26 T cell receptor beta chains presented below share a single source sample, sequenced in a study of blood T cells in healthy people across ages. The authors ran a second PCR of roughly 6 to 12 cycles using a sample-barcoded 5' primer and a J-beta primer mix. Via MiXCR, TCRdb re-called the 5' RACE reads, giving one row per CDR3 protein. The data hold about 800,000 distinct CDR3 sequences, with roughly 25% observed a single time. This sample also belongs to another study, concerning T cells of mothers and their children.

The specimen was blood. Receptors originate from a boy aged 5-17 years in good health.

Details on this clonotype: The CDR3 does not end in the conserved phenylalanine or tryptophan, so this is likely a read error. In DNA, the CDR3 is TGTGCCAGCTCAAGACGGGAGGACAGGGCTTCACCCCTCCACATT. Its protein product is CASSRREDRASPLHI. J is TRBJ1-6 and V is TRBV18; the match to TRBD1 covers 8 bases. The length of the CDR3 is 15 residues. In germline, CDR1 is KGHSH, CDR2 LQKENI. Trimming took 5 bases from V and 9 from J; bases not matched to a gene: 9.

This clonotype has just a few counts. This chain uses TRBV6-6 with TRBJ1-6; no reliable D call. Trimming took 0 bases from V and 10 from J, leaving 16 bases between them. This CDR3 has 16 residues. The germline gives CDR1 MNHNY, CDR2 SVGAGI (reference sequence). CDR3 nucleotides: TGTGCCAGCAGTTACTCGATACGGGGTTTAGGGTCACCCCTCCACTTT. Translating gives CASSYSIRGLGSPLHF.

This chain links TRBV11-3 with TRBJ2-1, with unresolved D. Looked up from germline, CDR1 is SGHNT and CDR2 is YENEEA. The CDR3 is 13 amino acids. Trimming took 4 bases from V and 7 from J, leaving 11 bases between them. CDR3 coding DNA: TGTGCCAGCAGCTCTCAAGGGTGGAATGAGCAGTTCTTC. Protein sequence: CASSSQGWNEQFF.

The V and J genes are TRBV28 and TRBJ1-1; TRBD1 matches 9 bases. This CDR3 is 17 amino acids long. The germline gives CDR1 MDHEN, CDR2 SYDVKM. The junction had 15 bases not matched to a gene; V was cut back by 4 bases and J by 6 bases. CDR3 sequence (DNA): TGTGCCAGCAGTTCCCGTCCCGGGACAGGGATGGTGGCTGAAGCTTTCTTT. This encodes CASSSRPGTGMVAEAFF.

This chain links TRBV20-1 with TRBJ1-2, with unresolved D. This CDR3 has 14 residues. CDR1 and CDR2 (germline): DFQATT, SNEGSKA (reference sequence). V lost 3 bases and J lost 1, with 12 bases in between. The CDR3, as DNA: TGCAGTGCTAGTGGGTACGCCTTTAACTATGGCTACACCTTC. It translates to CSASGYAFNYGYTF.

This sequence joins TRBV18 and TRBJ2-5, with 8 bases that match TRBD1. Germline lookup yields CDR1 KGHSH and CDR2 LQKENI. V trimming: 1 base; J trimming: 5 bases; junction bases outside the gene matches: 6. The CDR3 has 15 amino acids. The CDR3 sequence is CASSPRTTGGETQYF. The CDR3 DNA reads as TGTGCCAGCTCACCACGAACAACAGGGGGGGAGACCCAGTACTTC.

A few counts support this clonotype. The rearrangement uses TRBV7-2 and TRBJ2-7; possibly TRBD1 for D (6 bases). V shed 1 base and J shed 0 bases, with 13 bases lying between them. There are 16 residues in the CDR3. The germline CDR1 and CDR2 sequences are SGHTA and FQGNSA. The CDR3 sequence is CASSLGDRTYSYEQYF. The CDR3 DNA reads TGTGCCAGCAGCTTAGGAGACAGGACTTACTCCTACGAGCAGTACTTC.

The rearrangement links TRBV30 to TRBJ1-1; a possible D gene is TRBD1 (5 bases). The CDR3 has 11 residues. Per the germline V gene, CDR1 is GTSNPN and CDR2 is SVGIG (reference sequence). The V end was cut by 4 bases, the J end by 9 bases, with 12 bases between. The CDR3 loop reads CAWNPGVKAFF. Here the CDR3 DNA reads TGTGCCTGGAACCCGGGGGTGAAAGCTTTCTTT.

This clonotype has just a few counts. The chain carries TRBV3-1 and TRBJ1-2, with D maybe TRBD1 (5 bases). This CDR3 has 13 amino acids. CDR1 and CDR2 (germline): LGHDT, YNNKEL (reference sequence). Trimming shortened V by 5 bases and J by 4 bases, and 11 bases separated the two germline ends. The CDR3 here is CASSGTHFYGYTF. As DNA, the CDR3 is TGTGCCAGCAGCGGGACCCACTTCTATGGCTACACCTTC.

This clonotype has more than one count but fewer than ten. This sequence joins TRBV7-2 and TRBJ2-1; TRBD2 matches 8 bases. Matching the DNA end better, TRBJ2-7 makes the J call doubtful. The germline V gene has CDR1 SGHTA and CDR2 FQGNSA. The CDR3 covers 14 residues. The CDR3, as DNA: TGTGCCAGCAGCTTAGGCGGGGGGATGTACGAGCAGTACTTC. It translates to CASSLGGGMYEQYF.

The chain employs TRBV10-3 and TRBJ2-5; 15 bases match TRBD2. This CDR3 region has 19 residues. The V gene end was trimmed by 2 bases and the J gene end by 2 bases; junction bases not matched to a gene: 9. The germline CDR1 and CDR2 sequences are ENHRY and SYGVKD. The CDR3 DNA is TGTGCCATCAGTGAGCAACCGGGACTAGCGGGGGGTAAACAAGAGACCCAGTACTTC. Its protein product is CAISEQPGLAGGKQETQYF.

The chain recombines TRBV12-3 or TRBV12-4 with TRBJ2-5; TRBD1 matches 7 bases. V lost 6 bases to trimming and J lost 6 bases; unmatched junction nucleotides: 7. The CDR3 extends over 13 amino acids. For the CDR3, the DNA is TGTGCCAGCAGACGACAGGGAAGGAAGACCCAGTACTTC. Translation gives CASRRQGRKTQYF.

This clonotype was seen more than once but under ten times. The junction differs from germline at one of its ends, possibly a read error. The chain employs TRBV29-1 and TRBJ2-5; 10 nucleotides match TRBD1. The CDR3 is 16 amino acids. From germline, CDR1 is SQVTM and CDR2 ANQGSEA. CDR3 amino acids: CSCPRQGATYQETQCF. The CDR3 DNA follows: TGCAGCTGTCCCCGACAGGGGGCCACGTACCAAGAGACCCAGTGCTTC. The complete variable domain, with remaining parts taken from reference TRBV29-1 and TRBJ2-5, reads SAVISQKPSRDICQRGTSLTIQCQVDSQVTMMFWYRQQPGQSLTLIATANQGSEATYESGFVIDKFPISRPNLTFSTLTVSNMSPEDSSIYLCSCPRQGATYQETQCFGPGTRLLVL.

In this sample, this clonotype turned up a few times. The V call is TRBV18, the J call TRBJ2-1, with a possible D match to TRBD2 (5 bases). Per the germline V gene, CDR1 is KGHSH and CDR2 is LQKENI. V shed 3 bases and J shed 0 bases, with 9 bases lying between them. The CDR3 totals 15 residues. The CDR3 reads CASSPYGVSYNEQFF. CDR3 in DNA: TGTGCCAGCTCACCTTACGGGGTCTCCTACAATGAGCAGTTCTTC.

This clonotype was detected only a few times. The genes are TRBV20-1 and TRBJ2-7; 10 bases map to TRBD1. The CDR3 loop spans 17 amino acids. The J segment lost 0 bases and the V segment lost 0 bases, leaving 8 bases of the junction unmatched. From germline, CDR1 is DFQATT and CDR2 SNEGSKA (reference sequence). CDR3 sequence reads: CSARDRRDRGSSYEQYF. Written as DNA, the CDR3 is TGCAGTGCTAGAGATCGCCGGGACAGGGGAAGCTCCTACGAGCAGTACTTC.

This clonotype has a handful of counts. The chain uses TRBV6-2 or TRBV6-3 and TRBJ1-5; D not resolved. The CDR3 sequence is 15 residues long. Germline assignment: CDR1 MNHEY and CDR2 SVGEGT. V lost 7 bases, J lost 0 bases, and 13 bases lay in between. The CDR3 here is CASTYLHGSNQPQHF. DNA of the CDR3: TGTGCCAGCACCTACCTACACGGTAGCAATCAGCCCCAGCATTTT.

The chain recombines TRBV6-8 with TRBJ2-1; D gene ambiguous. Deletions cut 2 bases from V and 0 bases from J, with 8 bases between. The CDR3 covers 15 residues. Germline V CDR1 and CDR2: MNHGY, SAAAGT. CDR3 DNA sequence: TGTGCCAGCAGTTACAGCAGTGTCTCCTACAATGAGCAGTTCTTC. Translated, it gives CASSYSSVSYNEQFF.

The chain recombines TRBV28 with TRBJ2-1; 7 nucleotides agree with TRBD1. Looked up from germline, CDR1 is MDHEN and CDR2 is SYDVKM. J lost 10 bases, V lost 5 bases, and 11 bases had no gene match. The CDR3 totals 14 residues. The DNA for the CDR3 is TGTGCCAGCAGTCTCGGACAGGCGAGGGGGGAGCAGTTCTTC. The encoded protein is CASSLGQARGEQFF.

This chain connects TRBV5-6 to TRBJ2-3; 8 nucleotides match TRBD1. Per germline, CDR1 SGHDT and CDR2 YYEEEE. V lost 4 bases and J lost 1; bases outside the gene matches: 8. The CDR3 is made up of 16 amino acids. The CDR3 DNA follows: TGTGCCAGCAGCGAACAGGGGGAACAGGGCACAGATACGCAGTATTTT. Encoded protein: CASSEQGEQGTDTQYF.

The chain is built from TRBV28 and TRBJ1-3; possibly TRBD1 for D (6 bases). Germline V CDR1 and CDR2: MDHEN, SYDVKM. V shed 3 bases and J shed 0 bases, with 12 bases lying between them. CDR3 length: 16 residues. This CDR3 is CASSFNRASSGNTIYF. The DNA of the CDR3 is TGTGCCAGCAGTTTTAACAGGGCCTCCTCTGGAAACACCATATATTTT.

The J gene is TRBJ1-4, the V gene TRBV20-1; D is uncertain. The CDR3 extends over 13 amino acids. V gave up 0 bases and J gave up 4 bases, with 6 bases separating them. CDR1 is DFQATT and CDR2 is SNEGSKA in the germline V gene (reference sequence). The CDR3, as DNA: TGCAGTGCTAGAGAAACAGTTAATGAAAAACTGTTTTTT. This codes for CSARETVNEKLFF.

The J gene is TRBJ2-1, the V gene TRBV7-8; tentatively, D is TRBD1 or TRBD2 (5 bases each). This CDR3 is 15 amino acids long. V dropped 1 base and J dropped 4 bases, with 11 bases sitting between them. Germline-derived CDR1 and CDR2 are SGHVS and FQNEAQ. The CDR3 protein is CASSLERGQYNEQFF. CDR3 coding DNA: TGTGCCAGCAGCTTAGAGAGGGGCCAATACAATGAGCAGTTCTTC.

This clonotype has only a few counts. This chain joins TRBV12-5 and TRBJ2-7; 8 bases fit TRBD2. The CDR3 length is 12 residues. Germline lookup yields CDR1 LGHNT and CDR2 FRNRAP. J was trimmed by 4 bases and V by 7 bases; bases with no gene match: 3. The CDR3 sequence is CASAGGSYEQYF. DNA of the CDR3: TGTGCTAGTGCGGGGGGGAGTTACGAGCAGTACTTC.

There are a few counts of this clonotype. The chain employs TRBV9 and TRBJ2-4; D may be TRBD1 (6 bases). V lost 4 bases, J lost 6 bases, and 17 bases lay in between. Germline lookup yields CDR1 SGDLS and CDR2 YYNGEE. CDR3 size: 15 residues. The CDR3 DNA sequence: TGTGCCAGCAGCCCTCAGCCGGACAGAAGAAACATTCAGTACTTC. This codes for CASSPQPDRRNIQYF.

Regarding this clonotype: A read error may account for a junction end that differs from germline. This chain joins TRBV25-1 and TRBJ1-6; maybe TRBD1 (5 bases). In germline, CDR1 is MGHDK, CDR2 SYGVNS. This CDR3 has 13 residues. CDR3 bases: TGTGCCAACAGTCAGGGAGCTGGTTCACCCCTCCACTTT. Its protein product is CANSQGAGSPLHF.

This clonotype has a handful of counts. The V and J genes are TRBV7-2 and TRBJ1-6; 10 nucleotides align to TRBD1. Unmatched junction bases numbered 18, after V lost 5 bases and J lost 11 bases. CDR3 length equals 18 residues. Looked up from germline, CDR1 is SGHTA and CDR2 is FQGNSA. The CDR3 loop is CASSPHWDRGFWGPPLHF. The CDR3 DNA sequence: TGTGCCAGCAGCCCACATTGGGACAGGGGATTTTGGGGGCCACCCCTCCACTTT.